What follows are 10 T cell receptor beta chains derived from one specimen sequenced in a study of metastatic and nonmetastatic thyroid tumors. The entire patient cohort was treatment-naive prior to thyroid surgery. TCRdb re-processed the PCR reads through MiXCR. This sample has tens of thousands of clones, with approximately 11% found just once. Sequenced: blood. These receptors came from a female donor with papillary thyroid cancer or a benign thyroid nodule (not recorded which). Some clones in this sample may be carry-over from other donors' samples.

This clone appeared many times. The chain has TRBV2 and TRBJ2-7; 9 positions agree with TRBD2. The germline CDR1 and CDR2 sequences are SNHLY and FYNNEI. Trimming removed 6 bases from V and 4 bases from J; junction bases left unmatched: 7. CDR3 length equals 14 residues. The CDR3 DNA reads as TGTGCCAGCAGGTTGACTAGCGGCCAATACGAGCAGTACTTC. This codes for CASRLTSGQYEQYF.

The table lists this clone with many counts. The chain carries TRBV28 and TRBJ2-5; 7 bases align to TRBD1. Germline values: CDR1 MDHEN, CDR2 SYDVKM. This CDR3 has 17 amino acids. Trimming at V came to 4 bases and at J to 4 bases, leaving 15 bases not matched to a gene. The CDR3 DNA reads as TGTGCCAGCAGTTCCACCCCCAACAGGGGAACACGAGAGACCCAGTACTTC. It yields the protein CASSSTPNRGTRETQYF.

This sequence joins TRBV30 and TRBJ2-7; D uncertain. The CDR3 has 9 residues. Germline CDR1 reads GTSNPN; CDR2 reads SVGIG (reference sequence). CDR3 sequence (DNA): TGTGTTCGGATATACGAGCAGTACTTC. Translation gives CVRIYEQYF.

This clone was seen ten or more times. The chain joins TRBV6-5 to TRBJ1-1; TRBD1 agrees at 8 bases. The J segment lost 4 bases and the V segment lost 2 bases, leaving 12 bases of the junction unmatched. CDR3 length: 17 amino acids. Germline-derived CDR1 and CDR2 are MNHEY and SVGAGI. CDR3 sequence reads: CASSYNPTGAVGTEAFF. In DNA, the CDR3 is TGTGCCAGCAGTTACAACCCGACAGGGGCTGTAGGCACTGAAGCTTTCTTT.

This clone appeared many times. This chain links TRBV20-1 with TRBJ2-7, with D possibly matching TRBD2 (5 bases). Between the trimmed V and J ends, which lost 6 bases and 10 bases, there was a span of 19 bases. CDR3 size: 12 residues. In germline, CDR1 is DFQATT, CDR2 SNEGSKA (reference sequence). In DNA form, the CDR3 reads TGCAGTGCCGAGGAGTTCGGAGGACCCCAGTACTTC. Translation: CSAEEFGGPQYF.

The J gene is TRBJ2-3, the V gene TRBV7-2; maybe TRBD2 (5 bases). The germline V gene encodes CDR1 SGHTA and CDR2 FQGNSA. V was clipped by 2 bases and J by 4 bases, with 19 bases between them. CDR3 length: 17 amino acids. The CDR3, as DNA: TGTGCCAGCAGCTTATCGCGATCAGCGGTAGAAGCAGATACGCAGTATTTT. Translated: CASSLSRSAVEADTQYF.

This clone was counted ten times or more. In nucleotides, the CDR3 is TGTGCCAGCAGCTTGCCCTGGACGAGCACTGAAGCTTTCTTT. Its protein product is CASSLPWTSTEAFF. The chain recombines TRBV5-6 with TRBJ1-1; D is ambiguous. Trimming shortened V by 1 base and J by 4 bases, and 11 bases separated the two germline ends. Looked up from germline, CDR1 is SGHDT and CDR2 is YYEEEE. CDR3 length equals 14 residues.

Remarks on this clone: Being one base from a much bigger clone, this may be a read error. The J gene is TRBJ1-1, the V gene TRBV7-2; no definite D call. CDR3 size: 15 residues. Germline V gene data show CDR1 as SGHTA and CDR2 as FQGNSA. CDR3 DNA: TGTGCCAGCAGCTCGGTGCGGGCACTGAACGCTGAAGCTTTCTTT. Amino acid sequence: CASSSVRALNAEAFF.

This clone was recorded many times. This chain links TRBV30 with TRBJ1-1, with 10 bases matching TRBD1. The germline V gene has CDR1 GTSNPN and CDR2 SVGIG (reference sequence). This CDR3 spans 16 amino acids. The J segment lost 0 bases and the V segment lost 4 bases, leaving 8 bases of the junction unmatched. The CDR3: CAWNPGQGFMNTEAFF. Here the CDR3 DNA reads TGTGCCTGGAACCCGGGACAGGGGTTTATGAACACTGAAGCTTTCTTT.

This clone was picked up many times. V is TRBV11-2 and J is TRBJ2-7, with D maybe TRBD2 (5 bases). V dropped 0 bases and J dropped 5 bases, with 11 bases sitting between them. Germline values: CDR1 SGHAT, CDR2 FQNNGV. CDR3 size: 14 residues. The CDR3 is CASSLDGTRDEQYF. The CDR3, as DNA: TGTGCCAGCAGCTTAGACGGCACTAGGGACGAGCAGTACTTC. Combining the CDR3 with reference TRBV11-2 and TRBJ2-7 gives the whole variable domain EAGVAQSPRYKIIEKRQSVAFWCNPISGHATLYWYQQILGQGPKLLIQFQNNGVVDDSQLPKDRFSAERLKGVDSTLKIQPAKLEDSAVYLCASSLDGTRDEQYFGPGTRLTVT.